Listed below are T cell receptor beta chains from one sample, sequenced in a study of regulatory T cells in long-lasting Graves disease. TCRdb fed the multiplex PCR reads into MiXCR, producing one record per CDR3 protein. The sample shows hundreds of thousands of distinct CDR3 sequences, around 30% of them seen only once. The sequencing here drew on peripheral blood mononuclear cells (PBMCs), taken when the disease was refractory, from a patient treated with antithyroid drugs. These receptors were collected from a female donor with Graves disease. The CDR3 runs from the conserved cysteine through the conserved F or W. A D gene is named only where the DNA matches it firmly. Some rows have no size entry. The others give once, few or many, or a class for an expanded clone.

>few|TRBV5-6|TRBJ1-4|.
CASSPQAPGDEKLFF
TGTGCCAGCAGCCCACAGGCCCCGGGGGACGAAAAACTGTTTTTT
>.|TRBV12-3/TRBV12-4|TRBJ2-7|TRBD2
CASSPGLAGLSYEQYF
TGTGCCAGCAGTCCGGGACTAGCGGGACTCTCCTACGAGCAGTACTTC
>once|TRBV10-3|TRBJ1-5|.
CAISDEGSNNQPQHF
TGTGCCATCAGTGATGAAGGGTCTAACAATCAGCCCCAGCATTTT
>.|TRBV11-3|TRBJ2-1|.
CASSPRPTYNEQFF
TGTGCCAGCAGCCCCCGCCCCACCTACAATGAGCAGTTCTTC
>few|TRBV6-2/TRBV6-3|TRBJ2-6|.
CASSYLASGANVLTF
TGTGCCAGCAGCTACCTAGCGTCTGGGGCCAACGTCCTGACTTTC
>few|TRBV5-1|TRBJ2-7|.
CASSLDSRRYEQYF
TGCGCCAGCAGCTTGGACTCCCGTCGCTACGAGCAGTACTTC
>many|TRBV20-1|TRBJ1-5|.
CSASPPGARNQPQHF
TGCAGTGCTAGTCCCCCGGGGGCGCGCAATCAGCCCCAGCATTTT
>.|TRBV3-1|TRBJ2-7|.
CASSQDLGASPYF
TGTGCCAGCAGCCAAGATCTAGGGGCATCTCCGTACTTC
>few|TRBV30|TRBJ1-1|.
CAWSVVEAFF
TGTGCCTGGAGCGTAGTTGAAGCTTTCTTT
>.|TRBV7-6|TRBJ2-2|.
CASSLAPSDFGEPFF
TGTGCCAGCAGCTTAGCGCCGTCGGATTTTGGGGAGCCGTTTTTT
>few|TRBV9|TRBJ1-4|TRBD1
CASSPGRDRANEKLFF
TGTGCCAGCAGCCCAGGCCGGGACAGAGCTAATGAAAAACTGTTTTTT
>many|TRBV6-1|TRBJ2-7|TRBD1
CASSEGGTGYSYEQYF
TGTGCCAGCAGTGAAGGAGGGACAGGGTACTCCTACGAGCAGTACTTC
>many|TRBV12-3/TRBV12-4|TRBJ1-1|.
CASSLDWPIEAFF
TGTGCCAGCAGTTTAGATTGGCCCATTGAAGCTTTCTTT
>many|TRBV2|TRBJ2-7|TRBD1
CASSADRGRSYEQYF
TGTGCCAGCAGTGCTGACAGGGGACGCTCCTACGAGCAGTACTTC
>few|TRBV19|TRBJ1-5|TRBD1
CASSWGQGGTQPQHF
TGTGCCAGTAGCTGGGGACAGGGTGGCACTCAGCCCCAGCATTTT
>few|TRBV6-5|TRBJ2-5|.
CASSYSRDIEETQYF
TGTGCCAGCAGTTACTCACGGGACATCGAAGAGACCCAGTACTTC
>.|TRBV27|TRBJ1-1|.
CASSPRAHTEAFF
TGTGCCAGCAGCCCGAGGGCCCACACTGAAGCTTTCTTT
>many|TRBV28|TRBJ1-2|.
CASSLGPANYGYTF
TGTGCCAGCAGTTTAGGGCCAGCTAACTATGGCTACACCTTC
>.|TRBV7-2|TRBJ2-5|.
CASSRGFIEQETQYF
TGTGCCAGCAGCCGCGGATTCATTGAACAAGAGACCCAGTACTTC
>many|TRBV12-3/TRBV12-4|TRBJ1-2|.
CASSSQAEYSGYTF
TGTGCCAGCAGTTCGCAGGCGGAATATTCTGGCTACACCTTC
>many|TRBV6-1|TRBJ1-1|.
CASSPQTVNSEAFF
TGTGCCAGCAGTCCCCAGACAGTTAATTCTGAAGCTTTCTTT
>.|TRBV6-2/TRBV6-3|TRBJ1-5|.
CAEGQPQHF
TGTGCCGAAGGGCAGCCCCAGCATTTT
>few|TRBV2|TRBJ2-7|TRBD2
CASSKLAKVYEQYF
TGTGCCAGCAGTAAACTAGCGAAAGTTTACGAGCAGTACTTC
>.|TRBV27|TRBJ2-7|TRBD2
CASSLIGTSGKGSEQYF
TGTGCCAGCAGTTTAATTGGGACTAGCGGAAAGGGGAGCGAGCAGTACTTC
>.|TRBV15|TRBJ1-6|.
CATSRDRKGTGSPLHF
TGTGCCACCAGCAGAGATCGGAAAGGCACGGGATCACCCCTCCACTTT
>few|TRBV20-1|TRBJ1-2|.
CSAARRATYGYTF
TGCAGTGCTGCCCGCCGGGCCACCTATGGCTACACCTTC
>few|TRBV29-1|TRBJ1-1|.
CSVFDRNTEAFF
TGCAGCGTTTTTGACAGGAACACTGAAGCTTTCTTT
>many|TRBV18|TRBJ1-5|TRBD1
CASSPRTGGNQPQHF
TGTGCCAGCAGTCCTCGGACAGGAGGTAATCAGCCCCAGCATTTT
>.|TRBV5-1|TRBJ2-5|.
CASKGREIGQETQYF
TGCGCCAGCAAGGGTAGAGAGATCGGCCAAGAGACCCAGTACTTC
>.|TRBV20-1|TRBJ1-4|.
CSASGPTNEKLFF
TGCAGTGCTTCAGGCCCAACTAATGAAAAACTGTTTTTT
>.|TRBV12-3/TRBV12-4|TRBJ1-2|.
CASSPGVGVGGYTF
TGTGCCAGCAGCCCCGGGGTCGGGGTGGGTGGCTACACCTTC
>.|TRBV19|TRBJ2-1|.
CASSIPGRANEQFF
TGTGCCAGTAGTATCCCCGGGCGGGCCAATGAGCAGTTCTTC
>many|TRBV12-3/TRBV12-4|TRBJ1-1|.
CASSPLSPNTEAFF
TGTGCCAGCAGTCCCCTAAGCCCGAACACTGAAGCTTTCTTT
>.|TRBV7-9|TRBJ2-5|TRBD2
CASRILAGETQYF
TGTGCCAGCAGGATTCTAGCGGGAGAGACCCAGTACTTC
>.|TRBV7-9|TRBJ1-1|.
CASSSRPPFTDLNTEAFF
TGTGCCAGCAGCTCTAGACCTCCATTCACAGACCTGAACACTGAAGCTTTCTTT
>.|TRBV5-1|TRBJ2-7|TRBD2
CASSTGTSGSEYEQYF
TGCGCCAGCAGCACTGGGACTAGCGGGAGTGAGTACGAGCAGTACTTC
>.|TRBV12-3/TRBV12-4|TRBJ1-4|.
CASSQTSEQNEKLFF
TGTGCCAGCAGTCAGACCTCGGAGCAGAATGAAAAACTGTTTTTT
>.|TRBV20-1|TRBJ1-1|TRBD1
CSARVWDRGGTEAFF
TGCAGTGCTAGAGTTTGGGACAGGGGTGGCACTGAAGCTTTCTTT
>few|TRBV9|TRBJ1-6|.
CASSVSSQGPLHF
TGTGCCAGCAGCGTATCGAGTCAAGGGCCCCTCCACTTT
>few|TRBV5-6|TRBJ1-6|TRBD1
CASSPAGGNNSPLHF
TGTGCCAGCAGCCCCGCAGGGGGAAATAATTCACCCCTCCACTTT
>.|TRBV12-3/TRBV12-4|TRBJ1-4|TRBD1
CASSQTGGDEKLFF
TGTGCCAGCAGCCAAACAGGGGGCGATGAAAAACTGTTTTTT
>.|TRBV5-1|TRBJ1-1|TRBD1
CASSLQGRGRDTEAFF
TGCGCCAGCAGCTTGCAGGGCAGGGGGCGGGACACTGAAGCTTTCTTT
>.|TRBV30|TRBJ1-2|.
CAWTEGPYYGYTF
TGTGCCTGGACAGAGGGCCCCTACTATGGCTACACCTTC
>few|TRBV12-3/TRBV12-4|TRBJ1-2|.
CASSPGEGFHGYTF
TGTGCCAGCAGCCCCGGGGAAGGTTTTCATGGCTACACCTTC
>.|TRBV5-5|TRBJ1-1|.
CASSATTRYTEAFF
TGTGCCAGCAGCGCAACGACCCGGTACACTGAAGCTTTCTTT
>few|TRBV20-1|TRBJ1-1|.
CSATRPLVAVNTEAFF
TGCAGTGCTACCCGGCCTTTAGTGGCAGTGAACACTGAAGCTTTCTTT
>once|TRBV27|TRBJ2-2|TRBD2
CASTSGGLAGAATGELFF
TGTGCCAGCACTAGCGGGGGACTAGCGGGAGCAGCCACCGGGGAGCTGTTTTTT
>.|TRBV27|TRBJ2-7|.
CASSPHTRDPNYEQYF
TGTGCCAGCAGTCCTCATACGAGGGATCCCAACTACGAGCAGTACTTC
>.|TRBV2|TRBJ2-5|TRBD2
CASRRGTSAFQETQYF
TGTGCCAGCAGGCGGGGGACTAGCGCCTTTCAAGAGACCCAGTACTTC
>few|TRBV29-1|TRBJ1-2|TRBD1
CSVRTGGLGGYTF
TGCAGCGTCCGGACAGGGGGCCTGGGGGGCTACACCTTC
>.|TRBV12-3/TRBV12-4|TRBJ1-5|TRBD1
CASSMTGGRNQPQHF
TGTGCCAGCAGTATGACAGGGGGACGGAATCAGCCCCAGCATTTT
>few|TRBV6-1|TRBJ1-5|TRBD1
CASSEHPLTGGGQPQHF
TGTGCCAGCAGTGAGCACCCCCTAACAGGGGGCGGTCAGCCCCAGCATTTT
>few|TRBV28|TRBJ1-1|.
CASSMGQANTEAFF
TGTGCCAGCAGTATGGGACAAGCGAACACTGAAGCTTTCTTT